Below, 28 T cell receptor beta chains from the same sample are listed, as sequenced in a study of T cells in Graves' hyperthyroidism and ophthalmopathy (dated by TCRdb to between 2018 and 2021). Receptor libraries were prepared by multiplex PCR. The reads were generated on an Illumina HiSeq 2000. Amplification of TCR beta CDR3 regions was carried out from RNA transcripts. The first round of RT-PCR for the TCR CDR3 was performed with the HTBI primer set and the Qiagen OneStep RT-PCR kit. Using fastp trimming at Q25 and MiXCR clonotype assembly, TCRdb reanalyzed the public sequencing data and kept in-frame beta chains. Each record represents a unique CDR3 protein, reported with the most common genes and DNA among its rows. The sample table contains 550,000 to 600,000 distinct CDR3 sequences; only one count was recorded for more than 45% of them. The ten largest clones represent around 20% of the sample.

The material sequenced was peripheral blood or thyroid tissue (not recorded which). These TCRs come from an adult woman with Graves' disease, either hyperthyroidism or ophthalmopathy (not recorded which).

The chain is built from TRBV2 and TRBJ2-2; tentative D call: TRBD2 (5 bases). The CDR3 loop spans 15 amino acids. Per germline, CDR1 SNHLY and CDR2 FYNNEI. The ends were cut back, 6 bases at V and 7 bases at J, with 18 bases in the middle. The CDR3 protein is CASSPFDLAGGELFF. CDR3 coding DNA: TGTGCCAGCAGCCCGTTTGATCTAGCAGGCGGGGAGCTGTTTTTT.

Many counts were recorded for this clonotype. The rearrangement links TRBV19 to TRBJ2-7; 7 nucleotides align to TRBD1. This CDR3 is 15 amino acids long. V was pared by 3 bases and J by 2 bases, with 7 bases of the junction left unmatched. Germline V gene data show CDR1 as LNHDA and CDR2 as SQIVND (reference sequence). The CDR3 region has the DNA TGTGCCAGTAGTATCGTCGGCACAGGGGCCTACGAGCAGTACTTC. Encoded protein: CASSIVGTGAYEQYF.

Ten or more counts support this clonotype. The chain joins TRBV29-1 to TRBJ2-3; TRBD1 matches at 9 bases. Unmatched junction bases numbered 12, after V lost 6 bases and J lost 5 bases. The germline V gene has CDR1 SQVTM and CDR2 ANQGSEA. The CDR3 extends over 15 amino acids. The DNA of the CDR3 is TGCAGCGTGGAACCCGGGACAGGGTCCGTAGATACGCAGTATTTT. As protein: CSVEPGTGSVDTQYF.

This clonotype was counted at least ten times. The CDR3 loop is CSALGRGAFF. The CDR3 coding sequence is TGCAGCGCCCTAGGCCGGGGGGCTTTCTTT. The J gene is TRBJ1-1, the V gene TRBV29-1, with D possibly being TRBD1 (5 bases). Trimming removed 7 bases from V and 11 bases from J, with 14 bases in between. The V gene's germline CDR1 is SQVTM and CDR2 ANQGSEA. This CDR3 is 10 amino acids long.

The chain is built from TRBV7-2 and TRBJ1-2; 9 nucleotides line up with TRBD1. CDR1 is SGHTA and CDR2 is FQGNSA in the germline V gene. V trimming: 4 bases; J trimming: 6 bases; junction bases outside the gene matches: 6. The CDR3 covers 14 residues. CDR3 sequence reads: CASSSRQGVNGYTF. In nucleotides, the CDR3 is TGTGCCAGCAGCTCCCGACAGGGGGTGAATGGCTACACCTTC.

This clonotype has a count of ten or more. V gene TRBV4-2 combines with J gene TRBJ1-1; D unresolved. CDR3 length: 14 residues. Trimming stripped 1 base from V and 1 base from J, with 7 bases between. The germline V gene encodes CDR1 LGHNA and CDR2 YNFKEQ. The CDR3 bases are TGTGCCAGCAGCCAAGGGCGGGAGAACACTGAAGCTTTCTTT. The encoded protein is CASSQGRENTEAFF.

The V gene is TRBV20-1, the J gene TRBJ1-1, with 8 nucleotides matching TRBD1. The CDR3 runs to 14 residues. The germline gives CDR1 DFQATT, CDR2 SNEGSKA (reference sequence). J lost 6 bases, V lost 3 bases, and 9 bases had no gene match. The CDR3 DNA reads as TGCAGTGCTAGGAGGACAGGGAGTTTCGCTGAAGCTTTCTTT. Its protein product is CSARRTGSFAEAFF.

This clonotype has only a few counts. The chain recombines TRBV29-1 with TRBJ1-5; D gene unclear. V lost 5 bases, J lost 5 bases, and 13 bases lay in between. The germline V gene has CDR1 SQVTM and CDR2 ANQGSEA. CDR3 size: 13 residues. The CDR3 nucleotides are TGCAGCGTTACTCAGCGACGGGATCAGCCCCAGCATTTT. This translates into CSVTQRRDQPQHF.

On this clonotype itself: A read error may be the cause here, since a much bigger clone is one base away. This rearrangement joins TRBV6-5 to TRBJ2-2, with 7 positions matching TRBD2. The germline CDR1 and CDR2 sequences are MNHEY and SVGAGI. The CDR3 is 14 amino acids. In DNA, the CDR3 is TGTGCCAGCCTTCACAGCGGGATCACCGGGGAGCCGTTTTTT. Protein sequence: CASLHSGITGEPFF.

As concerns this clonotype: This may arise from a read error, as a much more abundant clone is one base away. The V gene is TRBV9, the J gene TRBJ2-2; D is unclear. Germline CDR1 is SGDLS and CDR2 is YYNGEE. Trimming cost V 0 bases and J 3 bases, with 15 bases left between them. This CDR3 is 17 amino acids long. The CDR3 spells CASSVGVSRRDTGELFF. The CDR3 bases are TGTGCCAGCAGCGTAGGAGTTAGCAGGCGAGACACCGGGGAGCTGTTTTTT.

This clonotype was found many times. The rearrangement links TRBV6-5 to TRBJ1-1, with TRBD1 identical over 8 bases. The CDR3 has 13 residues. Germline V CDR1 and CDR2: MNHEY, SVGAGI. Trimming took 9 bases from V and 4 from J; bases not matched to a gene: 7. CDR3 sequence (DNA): TGTGCCAGTAACAGGGGGTCCAGCACTGAAGCTTTCTTT. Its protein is CASNRGSSTEAFF.

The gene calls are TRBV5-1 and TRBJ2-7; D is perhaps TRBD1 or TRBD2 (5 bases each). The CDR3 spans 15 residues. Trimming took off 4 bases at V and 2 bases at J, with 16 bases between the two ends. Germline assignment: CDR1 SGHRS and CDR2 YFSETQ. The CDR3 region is CASSPGTTQTYEQYF. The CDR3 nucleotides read TGCGCCAGCAGCCCCGGGACGACCCAAACCTACGAGCAGTACTTC. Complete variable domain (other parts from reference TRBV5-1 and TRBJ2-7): KAGVTQTPRYLIKTRGQQVTLSCSPISGHRSVSWYQQTPGQGLQFLFEYFSETQRNKGNFPGRFSGRQFSNSRSEMNVSTLELGDSALYLCASSPGTTQTYEQYFGPGTRLTVT.

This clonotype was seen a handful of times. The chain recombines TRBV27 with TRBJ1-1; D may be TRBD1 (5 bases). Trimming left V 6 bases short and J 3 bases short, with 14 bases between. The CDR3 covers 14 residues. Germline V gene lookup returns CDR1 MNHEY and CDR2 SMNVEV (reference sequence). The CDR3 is CASRSATDYTEAFF. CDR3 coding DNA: TGTGCCAGCAGATCGGCGACAGATTACACTGAAGCTTTCTTT.

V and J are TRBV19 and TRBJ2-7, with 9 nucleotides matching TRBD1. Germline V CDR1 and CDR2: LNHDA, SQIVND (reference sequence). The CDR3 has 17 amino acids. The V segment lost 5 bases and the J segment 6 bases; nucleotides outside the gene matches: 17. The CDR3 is CASSGTGGLGYPSEQYF. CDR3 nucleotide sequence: TGTGCCAGTAGTGGAACAGGGGGCCTCGGCTACCCCTCCGAGCAGTACTTC.

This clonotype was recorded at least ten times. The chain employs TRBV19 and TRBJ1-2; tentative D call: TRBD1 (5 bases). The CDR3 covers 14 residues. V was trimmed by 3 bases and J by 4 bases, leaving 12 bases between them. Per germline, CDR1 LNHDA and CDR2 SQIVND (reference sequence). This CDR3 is CASSMGPRSYGYTF. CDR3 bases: TGTGCCAGTAGTATGGGACCGAGGAGCTATGGCTACACCTTC.

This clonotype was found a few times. CDR3 nucleotide sequence: TGTGCCAGCATGGGTCACGAGACCCAGTACTTC. Translating it yields CASMGHETQYF. V and J are TRBV5-5 and TRBJ2-5, with D hard to call. The V gene's germline CDR1 is SGHKS and CDR2 YYEKEE (reference sequence). The length of the CDR3 is 11 residues. Trimming stripped 6 bases from V and 5 bases from J, with 8 bases between.

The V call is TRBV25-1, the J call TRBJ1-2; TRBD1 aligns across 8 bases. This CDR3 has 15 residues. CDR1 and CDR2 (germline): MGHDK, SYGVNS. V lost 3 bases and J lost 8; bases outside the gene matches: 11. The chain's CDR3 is CASSEETGAKRGYTF. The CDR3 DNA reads TGTGCCAGCAGTGAGGAGACAGGGGCGAAAAGGGGCTACACCTTC.

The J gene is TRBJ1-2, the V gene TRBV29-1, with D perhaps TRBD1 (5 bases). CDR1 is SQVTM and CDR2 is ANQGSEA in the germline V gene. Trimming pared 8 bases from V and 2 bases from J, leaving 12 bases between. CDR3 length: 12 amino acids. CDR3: CSTGTANYGYTF. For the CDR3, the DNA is TGCAGCACCGGGACGGCAAACTATGGCTACACCTTC.

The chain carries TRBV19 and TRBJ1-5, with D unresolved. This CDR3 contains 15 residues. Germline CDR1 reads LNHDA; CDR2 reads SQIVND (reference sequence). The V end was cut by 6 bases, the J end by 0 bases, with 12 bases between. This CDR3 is CASRRAGNSNQPQHF. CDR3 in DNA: TGTGCCAGTAGAAGGGCAGGTAATAGCAATCAGCCCCAGCATTTT.

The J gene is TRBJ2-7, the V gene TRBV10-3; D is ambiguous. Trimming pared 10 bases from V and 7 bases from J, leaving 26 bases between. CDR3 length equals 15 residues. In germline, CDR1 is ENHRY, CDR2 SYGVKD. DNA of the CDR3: TGTGCCACCAGCCCCCTCGAGGCAGGACGTTTTGAGCAGTACTTC. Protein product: CATSPLEAGRFEQYF.

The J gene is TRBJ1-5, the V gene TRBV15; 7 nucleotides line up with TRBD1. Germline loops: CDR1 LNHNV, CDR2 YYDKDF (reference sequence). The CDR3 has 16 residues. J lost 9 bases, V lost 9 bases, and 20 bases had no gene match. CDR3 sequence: CATSLGLGRGSSPQHF. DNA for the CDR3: TGTGCCACATCGCTCGGACTCGGCAGGGGGTCATCGCCCCAGCATTTT.

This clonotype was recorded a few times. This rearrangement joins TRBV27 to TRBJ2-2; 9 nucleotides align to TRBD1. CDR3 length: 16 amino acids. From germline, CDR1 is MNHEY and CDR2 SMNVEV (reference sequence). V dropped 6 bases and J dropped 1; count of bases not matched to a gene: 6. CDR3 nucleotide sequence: TGTGCCAGCAGCTTAAACAGGGGGCTGAACACCGGGGAGCTGTTTTTT. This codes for CASSLNRGLNTGELFF.

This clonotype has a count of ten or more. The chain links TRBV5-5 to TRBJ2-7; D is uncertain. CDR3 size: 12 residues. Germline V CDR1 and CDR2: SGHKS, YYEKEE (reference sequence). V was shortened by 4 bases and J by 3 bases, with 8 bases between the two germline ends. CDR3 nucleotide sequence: TGTGCCAGCAGCCCATCGATCTACGAGCAGTACTTC. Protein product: CASSPSIYEQYF.

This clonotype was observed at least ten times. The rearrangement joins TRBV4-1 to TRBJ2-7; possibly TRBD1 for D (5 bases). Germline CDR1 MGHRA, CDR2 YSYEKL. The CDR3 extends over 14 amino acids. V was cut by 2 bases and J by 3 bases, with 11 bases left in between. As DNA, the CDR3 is TGCGCCAGCAGCCAACTACAGGTAAACTACGAGCAGTACTTC. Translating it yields CASSQLQVNYEQYF.

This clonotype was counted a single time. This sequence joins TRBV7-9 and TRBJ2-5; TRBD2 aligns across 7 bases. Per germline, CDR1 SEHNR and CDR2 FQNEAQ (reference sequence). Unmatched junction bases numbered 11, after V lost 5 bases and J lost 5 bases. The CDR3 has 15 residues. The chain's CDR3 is CASSQPYRGSETQYF. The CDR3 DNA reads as TGTGCCAGCAGCCAACCATACCGCGGGAGTGAGACCCAGTACTTC.

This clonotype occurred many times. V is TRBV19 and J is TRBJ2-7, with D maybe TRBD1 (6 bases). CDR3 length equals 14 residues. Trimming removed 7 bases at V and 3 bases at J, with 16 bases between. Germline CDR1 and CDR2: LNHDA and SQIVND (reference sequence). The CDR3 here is CASISRDTLYEQYF. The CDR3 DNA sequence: TGTGCCAGTATCTCCAGGGACACCCTCTACGAGCAGTACTTC.

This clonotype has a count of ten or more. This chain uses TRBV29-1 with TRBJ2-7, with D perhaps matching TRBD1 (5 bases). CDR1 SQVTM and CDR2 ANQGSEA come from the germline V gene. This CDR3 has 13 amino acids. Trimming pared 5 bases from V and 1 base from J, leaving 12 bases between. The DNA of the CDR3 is TGCAGCGTTCAACCAGACAGTTCCTACGAGCAGTACTTC. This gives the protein CSVQPDSSYEQYF.

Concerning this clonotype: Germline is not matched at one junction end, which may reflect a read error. This chain's CDR3 is CASSDARQQETQYF. CDR3 nucleotide sequence: TGTGCCAGCAGTGACGCGCGACAACAAGAGACCCAGTACTTC. The chain recombines TRBV24-1 with TRBJ2-5; D is uncertain. Germline CDR1 is KGHDR and CDR2 is SFDVKD. This CDR3 is built from 14 residues.